Below are 10 T cell receptor beta chains sequenced from a single sample in a study of cytomegalovirus exposure and HLA in healthy donors (dated 2017 in TCRdb). Libraries were built with the immunoSEQ multiplex PCR assay. For the multiplex PCR, a mixture combining 60 forward primers for TCR Vbeta segments and 13 reverse primers for TCR Jbeta segments was used. TCRdb re-hosts the immuneACCESS table, in-frame sequences only. Its copies lack some clones; in the studies checked, an unresolved V gene accounts for under half of them, and the cause for the rest is not known. The sample profile shows some 130,000 clones; over 70% of them were found once. About 7% of the sample belongs to the ten largest clones. Material for sequencing was PBMCs. These receptors were obtained from a man aged 25-45 years in good health and CMV-seronegative.

The chain couples TRBV6-6 to TRBJ1-1, with D unresolved. CDR1 and CDR2 from the germline V gene are MNHNY and SVGAGI (reference sequence). The CDR3 totals 13 residues. The germline V and J ends were trimmed by 2 bases and 3 bases, with 7 bases remaining between them. The CDR3 DNA is TGTGCCAGCAGTTACGGGAGGGACACTGAAGCTTTCTTT. This sequence encodes CASSYGRDTEAFF.

The rearrangement uses TRBV27 and TRBJ2-1, with 8 bases that match TRBD2. CDR1 and CDR2 (germline): MNHEY, SMNVEV (reference sequence). J was trimmed by 9 bases and V by 7 bases; bases with no gene match: 11. The CDR3 runs to 14 residues. The CDR3: CASNNPRTSSEQFF. Here the CDR3 DNA reads TGTGCCAGCAACAACCCGAGGACTAGCAGTGAGCAGTTCTTC.

The genes are TRBV15 and TRBJ2-7; no firm D call. This CDR3 contains 11 residues. Per germline, CDR1 LNHNV and CDR2 YYDKDF (reference sequence). Trimming removed 0 bases at V and 6 bases at J, with 3 bases between. CDR3 region: CATSRDGEQYF. The CDR3 DNA follows: TGTGCCACCAGCAGAGACGGCGAGCAGTACTTC.

This clone was observed a few times. This chain connects TRBV13 to TRBJ1-1; 8 nucleotides align to TRBD1. Germline lookup yields CDR1 PRHDT and CDR2 FYEKMQ (reference sequence). This CDR3 is 13 amino acids long. The junction had 4 bases not matched to a gene; V was cut back by 5 bases and J by 5 bases. CDR3 nucleotides: TGTGCCAGCAGCGAACAGGGGGGGACTGAAGCTTTCTTT. It encodes CASSEQGGTEAFF.

The V gene is TRBV7-9, the J gene TRBJ1-1, with a tentative D call TRBD1 (5 bases). V was pared by 5 bases and J by 7 bases, with 20 bases between. The CDR3 has 15 residues. Germline CDR1 and CDR2: SEHNR and FQNEAQ (reference sequence). For the CDR3, the DNA is TGTGCCAGCAGCCCCCCCTGGGGGGAGAATGGTGAAGCTTTCTTT. Translation gives CASSPPWGENGEAFF.

The V call is TRBV19, the J call TRBJ2-5; 10 positions match TRBD1. This CDR3 has 16 residues. V gave up 3 bases and J gave up 5 bases; unmatched junction bases: 9. Germline CDR1 LNHDA, CDR2 SQIVND (reference sequence). The CDR3 DNA reads as TGTGCCAGTAGTATCCGACAGGGGGCGCGTGGGGAGACCCAGTACTTC. Amino acids: CASSIRQGARGETQYF.

V and J are TRBV6-1 and TRBJ2-3; 12 bases are shared with TRBD2. This CDR3 is built from 15 residues. Germline-derived CDR1 and CDR2 are MNHNS and SASEGT. With 3 bases clipped from V and 10 bases from J, the junction kept 8 bases outside the gene matches. The CDR3 is CASSDTSGGRGAQYF. Here the CDR3 DNA reads TGTGCCAGCAGTGATACTAGCGGGGGGAGGGGGGCGCAGTATTTT.

This clone appeared a few times. V gene TRBV6-5 combines with J gene TRBJ1-1; D ambiguous. The germline V and J ends were trimmed by 7 bases and 0 bases, with 12 bases remaining between them. This CDR3 has 14 amino acids. The germline V gene has CDR1 MNHEY and CDR2 SVGAGI. The CDR3 protein is CASIARMVNTEAFF. CDR3 DNA: TGTGCCAGCATCGCTAGAATGGTGAACACTGAAGCTTTCTTT.

This clone appeared a few times. The rearrangement links TRBV6-4 to TRBJ2-1, with D possibly TRBD1 on 6 matching bases. The germline V and J ends were trimmed by 6 bases and 1 base, with 16 bases remaining between them. CDR1 is MRHNA and CDR2 is SNTAGT in the germline V gene. The CDR3 covers 16 residues. CDR3 in amino acids: CASSAMTGLSYNEQFF. The CDR3 DNA sequence: TGTGCCAGCAGCGCCATGACAGGACTGTCCTACAATGAGCAGTTCTTC.

The V gene is TRBV28, the J gene TRBJ2-1, with 9 nucleotides matching TRBD2. The CDR3 totals 14 residues. Germline values: CDR1 MDHEN, CDR2 SYDVKM. The junction had 2 bases not matched to a gene; V was cut back by 2 bases and J by 6 bases. The CDR3 DNA reads as TGTGCCAGCAGTTTAAAAGCGGGAGGCAATGAGCAGTTCTTC. It encodes CASSLKAGGNEQFF.